The source of this T cell receptor beta chain is a study of blood T cell repertoires in COVID-19. The germline V gene encodes CDR1 MNHEY and CDR2 SMNVEV (reference sequence). Trimming removed 5 bases from V and 3 bases from J; junction bases left unmatched: 8. The CDR3 consists of 15 residues. Original processing methods: It was from reference gene primer amplification that nucleated cell counts were estimated. Sequencing was performed with immunoSEQ multiplex PCR; in TCRdb, only in-frame clones are kept and a portion is missing. That table furnishes V, J and clone size, whereas the DNA furnished D and trimming. This repertoire shows just under 150,000 clones, around 87% found once; its top ten account for over 35%.

This rearrangement joins TRBV27 to TRBJ2-5; TRBD1 matches 8 bases. What was sequenced was peripheral blood. The receptor was derived from a man aged 50 to 60 who had recovered from COVID-19. CDR3 sequence reads: CASSLETGVEETQYF. The CDR3 DNA follows: TGTGCCAGCAGTCTAGAGACAGGGGTGGAAGAGACCCAGTACTTC.